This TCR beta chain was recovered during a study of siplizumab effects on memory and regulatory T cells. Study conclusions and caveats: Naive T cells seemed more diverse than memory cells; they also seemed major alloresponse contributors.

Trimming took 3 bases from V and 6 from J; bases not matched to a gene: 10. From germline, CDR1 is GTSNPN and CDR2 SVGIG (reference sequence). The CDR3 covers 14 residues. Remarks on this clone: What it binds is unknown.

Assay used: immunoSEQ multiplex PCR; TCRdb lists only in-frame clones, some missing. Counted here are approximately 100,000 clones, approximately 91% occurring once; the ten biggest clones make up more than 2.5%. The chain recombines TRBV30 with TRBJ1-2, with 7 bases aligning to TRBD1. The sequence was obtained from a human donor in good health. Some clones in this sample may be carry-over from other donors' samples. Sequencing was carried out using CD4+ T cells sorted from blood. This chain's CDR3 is CAWRATGTYHGYTF. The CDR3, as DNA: TGTGCCTGGAGGGCGACAGGGACGTATCATGGCTACACCTTC.